This T cell receptor beta chain was sequenced in a study of response to subunit inactivated influenza vaccine (dated by TCRdb to the late 2010s). Study-level background: Deep quantitative profiling of the T cell receptor repertoire was used in the study to follow responses to a trivalent subunit inactivated influenza vaccine. Study-wide findings and limitations: According to the authors, only a limited number of new T cells may be recruited by each seasonal influenza vaccination.

Library generation was performed with RT-PCR. The sequencer was an Illumina HiSeq 2500. TCRdb redid the processing of the public reads, applying fastp at Q25 and MiXCR, and retained in-frame beta chains. Duplicate CDR3 protein sequences are folded into a single record with the most common DNA and genes. This sample lists 550,000 to 800,000 distinct CDR3 sequences; 15% to 18% were detected once. 9.5% to 13% of the sample lies in the top ten. The CDR3 starts with the cysteine, ends with the phenylalanine, and has 16 residues. Only the CDR3 DNA stays, 48 bases, in frame from base 1. The V end gives up 2 bases and the J end 2 bases, leaving 8 bases in the junction not matched to a gene. As encoded in the germline V gene, CDR1 is MDHEN while CDR2 is SYDVKM. This clonotype was picked up many times. What this receptor recognizes is not known. No base quality information exists; no much larger clone differs at one position.

Here the sequenced sample was PBMCs from blood, taken less than 13 days after vaccination. The TCR was taken from a man aged 50 or older who received an inactivated influenza vaccine. Donor details come from another sample of the same person, matched by shared clones. Rearrangement joined TRBV28 to TRBJ2-5; TRBD1 lines up with 7 middle nucleotides. The base sequence is TGTGCCAGCAGTTTAATGACAGGGACACCTCAAGAGACCCAGTACTTC. Translated, this is CASSLMTGTPQETQYF.